This T cell receptor (beta chain) was found in a study of beta chain features in type 1 diabetes. To note about this clone: The antigen remains unidentified.

Since all of the isolated RNA was reverse transcribed, expressed TCRB transcripts were what got sequenced. Here immunoSEQ multiplex PCR was the method, and the copy in TCRdb shows in-frame clones only, minus some. The table lists 600,000 to 750,000 clones, around 12% of them singletons. Germline loops: CDR1 MNHEY, CDR2 SVGAGI. CDR3 length equals 15 residues. The J segment lost 1 base and the V segment lost 5 bases, leaving 4 bases of the junction unmatched. Findings of the study overall: Because the template was cDNA, high-expressing cells might be over-represented. Whether HLA type influences TCRB rearrangement remained unresolved here. Moderately but significantly shorter TCRB CDR3s were found in Type 1 diabetes patients in all four CD4+ subsets. Among patients, naive, central memory and Treg TCRB repertoires appeared more similar than among healthy donors.

What was sequenced was naive CD4+ T cells from blood. The source is a man aged 25 to 40 with type 1 diabetes. V and J are TRBV6-5 and TRBJ2-1; 8 bases are a match to TRBD1. CDR3 sequence reads: CASSPTGGSYNEQFF. The CDR3 DNA reads TGTGCCAGCAGTCCAACAGGGGGGTCCTACAATGAGCAGTTCTTC.